This passage covers 13 T cell receptor beta chains from one sample sequenced in a study of control samples from healthy donors and cancer patients. Assay: immunoSEQ multiplex PCR; the TCRdb copy retains only in-frame clones and omits some. The sample shows 120,000 or so clones, roughly 87% of them seen only once. Sequences were obtained from blood. These receptors originate from a man younger than 30 in good health.

This clone has just a few counts. The chain has TRBV12-5 and TRBJ2-3; 14 bases are shared with TRBD2. The J segment lost 1 base and the V segment lost 3 bases, leaving 3 bases of the junction unmatched. The length of the CDR3 is 17 residues. Germline-derived CDR1 and CDR2 are LGHNT and FRNRAP. CDR3 protein: CASGFGTSGRGTDTQYF. The CDR3 coding sequence is TGTGCTAGTGGTTTTGGGACTAGCGGGAGAGGCACAGATACGCAGTATTTT.

The chain uses TRBV6-6 and TRBJ1-5; D gene unclear. Looked up from germline, CDR1 is MNHNY and CDR2 is SVGAGI (reference sequence). The V and J ends lost 4 bases and 6 bases respectively, with 13 bases between them. The CDR3 loop spans 14 amino acids. CDR3 region: CASSSSSRLQPQHF. The CDR3 nucleotides are TGTGCCAGCAGTTCCTCCAGCCGTCTTCAGCCCCAGCATTTT.

This clone was recorded only once. This chain uses TRBV19 with TRBJ1-1; D is unresolved. Germline CDR1 LNHDA, CDR2 SQIVND (reference sequence). The length of the CDR3 is 12 residues. V was pared by 3 bases and J by 6 bases, with 8 bases between. CDR3 region: CASSIGEAEAFF. In DNA form, the CDR3 reads TGTGCCAGTAGTATCGGGGAGGCTGAAGCTTTCTTT.

V gene TRBV9 combines with J gene TRBJ2-1, with a tentative D call TRBD1 (5 bases). The CDR3 spans 14 residues. From germline, CDR1 is SGDLS and CDR2 YYNGEE. The ends were cut back, 4 bases at V and 3 bases at J, with 11 bases in the middle. CDR3 protein: CASSLGHNYNEQFF. CDR3 sequence (DNA): TGTGCCAGCAGCCTAGGACACAACTACAATGAGCAGTTCTTC.

This clone was counted a few times. The chain uses TRBV6-1 and TRBJ1-1; no definite D call. There are 13 residues in the CDR3. The germline V gene encodes CDR1 MNHNS and CDR2 SASEGT. Trimming took off 0 bases at V and 10 bases at J, with 12 bases between the two ends. CDR3 DNA: TGTGCCAGCAGTGAAGCGCGTCCCGGAGGAGCTTTCTTT. Amino acids: CASSEARPGGAFF.

This clone has just a few counts. This rearrangement joins TRBV10-3 to TRBJ2-2, with D perhaps assigned TRBD1 or TRBD2 (5 bases each). Per germline, CDR1 ENHRY and CDR2 SYGVKD. The CDR3 is made up of 14 amino acids. The ends were cut back, 9 bases at V and 8 bases at J, with 19 bases in the middle. CDR3 loop: CAITNRGPTGELFF. DNA of the CDR3: TGTGCCATTACAAACCGGGGCCCCACGGGGGAGCTGTTTTTT.

The rearrangement uses TRBV5-1 and TRBJ1-1; D is perhaps TRBD1 (6 bases). Per the germline V gene, CDR1 is SGHRS and CDR2 is YFSETQ. The CDR3 contains 15 residues. V shed 0 bases and J shed 1 base, with 10 bases lying between them. The chain's CDR3 is CASSLAGQPNTEAFF. The CDR3 bases are TGCGCCAGCAGCTTGGCCGGACAGCCGAACACTGAAGCTTTCTTT.

The V and J genes are TRBV5-4 and TRBJ2-3; 8 bases agree with TRBD1. The CDR3 length is 15 residues. The germline V gene encodes CDR1 SGHNT and CDR2 YYREEE (reference sequence). After removal of 0 bases from V and 0 bases from J, the junction contained 0 bases not matched to a gene. CDR3 nucleotide sequence: TGTGCCAGCAGCTTGGACAGGGGGAGCACAGATACGCAGTATTTT. Protein sequence: CASSLDRGSTDTQYF.

This clone is a singleton in its sample. This chain joins TRBV18 and TRBJ2-5; maybe TRBD2 (5 bases). CDR1 and CDR2 from the germline V gene are KGHSH and LQKENI. The ends were cut back, 3 bases at V and 1 base at J, with 6 bases in the middle. The CDR3 spans 13 residues. This CDR3 is CASSPDSQETQYF. CDR3 DNA sequence: TGTGCCAGCTCACCGGACTCCCAAGAGACCCAGTACTTC. Full variable domain (outside the CDR3, taken from reference TRBV18 and TRBJ2-5): NAGVMQNPRHLVRRRGQEARLRCSPMKGHSHVYWYRQLPEEGLKFMVYLQKENIIDESGMPKERFSAEFPKEGPSILRIQQVVRGDSAAYFCASSPDSQETQYFGPGTRLLVL.

This clone was seen at least ten times. The chain combines TRBV18 with TRBJ2-7; the D gene is possibly TRBD2 (5 bases). Germline V CDR1 and CDR2: KGHSH, LQKENI. V shed 6 bases and J shed 1 base, with 16 bases lying between them. The CDR3 has 15 residues. The CDR3 here is CASSPSGTVSYEQYF. The CDR3 DNA sequence: TGTGCCAGCTCCCCAAGCGGAACGGTTTCCTACGAGCAGTACTTC.

V gene TRBV7-2 combines with J gene TRBJ1-2; D gene unclear. Trimming took 1 base from V and 2 from J, leaving 8 bases between them. This CDR3 has 14 amino acids. The V gene's germline CDR1 is SGHTA and CDR2 FQGNSA. This chain's CDR3 is CASSLDLGNYGYTF. As DNA, the CDR3 is TGTGCCAGCAGCTTAGATCTGGGAAACTATGGCTACACCTTC.

This clone was counted once. This chain uses TRBV5-1 with TRBJ2-1; 9 positions match TRBD2. This CDR3 contains 15 residues. Germline V lookup: CDR1 SGHRS, CDR2 YFSETQ. Trimming took 5 bases from V and 8 from J; bases not matched to a gene: 11. The CDR3, as DNA: TGCGCCAGCAGTTCAAATGTCCCTAGCGGGGATGAGCAGTTCTTC. Translating gives CASSSNVPSGDEQFF.

This chain connects TRBV4-3 to TRBJ2-7; TRBD1 aligns across 10 bases. The CDR3 runs 15 residues. V trimming: 2 bases; J trimming: 4 bases; junction bases outside the gene matches: 5. Germline V gene lookup returns CDR1 LGHNA and CDR2 YSLEER. The CDR3 loop is CASSQSTGGRYEQYF. CDR3 coding DNA: TGCGCCAGCAGCCAATCGACAGGGGGCAGGTACGAGCAGTACTTC.